This T cell receptor beta chain was recovered during a study of T cells in Graves' hyperthyroidism and ophthalmopathy. Regarding the study as a whole: For ophthalmopathy, model prediction preceded onset by a median around 7 months. Blood shared most expanded thyroid clonotypes above 0.001.

From RNA transcripts, TCR beta CDR3 regions were amplified. The HTBI set primed first-round TCR CDR3 RT-PCR. TCRdb re-called the multiplex PCR reads with MiXCR, one entry per CDR3 protein. This sample carries under 800,000 distinct CDR3 sequences, around 15% of them seen once, and the ten largest clones take roughly a tenth. The study defined stable Graves' hyperthyroidism as no ophthalmopathy progression within 18 months. Hyperthyroidism patients were newly diagnosed, had disease duration under 2 months, and were aged 18 to 65 years. This clonotype was observed many times. Its antigen is currently unknown. Trimming pared 3 bases from V and 2 bases from J, leaving 11 bases between. The CDR3 totals 14 residues. From germline, CDR1 is GTSNPN and CDR2 SVGIG (reference sequence).

This clonotype was obtained from a woman aged 18-30 years with Graves' hyperthyroidism. The V call is TRBV30, the J call TRBJ1-3; D might be TRBD1 (6 bases). The sample comprised blood. The CDR3 DNA sequence: TGTGCCTGGAGCCGGGGGGCTACTGGAAACACCATATATTTT. It yields the protein CAWSRGATGNTIYF. Full variable domain (rest looked up from reference TRBV30 and TRBJ1-3): SQTIHQWPATLVQPVGSPLSLECTVEGTSNPNLYWYRQAAGRGLQLLFYSVGIGQISSEVPQNLSASRPQDRQFILSSKKLLLSDSGFYLCAWSRGATGNTIYFGEGSWLTVV.